The sequence of this T cell receptor (beta chain) was determined in a study of cytotoxic CD8 clonotypes in ibrutinib-treated CLL (dated by TCRdb to 2020 to 2023). In the study overall: The cohort had 11 relapsed/refractory and around 16 treatment-naive patients; 17 to 18 were IGHV unmutated. Longitudinal samples were available for about 30% of the 86 trial participants. Every sample from remission and from progressive disease was obtained while the patients were still on ibrutinib. Cryopreserved peripheral blood mononuclear cells were obtained prior to treatment, at the time of response, and at either disease progression or sustained remission. An average of around 250,000 productive templates and 94,082 productive rearrangements was obtained per sample. Responses were partial in some 24 patients and complete in 2; after median 68 months follow-up, some 15 stayed in remission and roughly twelve progressed. The response samples were drawn at a median of around eleven months into treatment, with a range of roughly 6 to 36 months.

This specimen's time point label, per the study, means: about a year on ibrutinib. For TCR beta library preparation, about 2.2 micrograms of genomic DNA were extracted from the cryopreserved PBMCs. High-throughput TCR beta sequencing was performed on longitudinal blood samples from CLL patients receiving ibrutinib monotherapy. The patients were enrolled in a single-center, open-label phase 2 trial of ibrutinib monotherapy. On a MiSeq, deep resolution sequencing aimed for a depth between 1 in 1 million and 1 in 200,000 T cells, with each clonotype covered 10x on average. The immunoSEQ hsTCRB Kit was used to generate TCR beta libraries. The original pipeline was this. ImmunoSEQ Data Assistant and ImmunoSEQ Analyzer were used for data analysis, and V, D and J genes were assigned according to IMGT definitions. Clonality was computed as one minus normalized Shannon entropy of productive rearrangement frequencies, ranging from 0 to 1. Public clonotype analysis was restricted to overrepresented clonotypes comprising at least 0.05% of each patient's repertoire. About a dozen repertoires from age-matched healthy donors, obtained from immuneACCESS, served as clonality controls. The source is immuneACCESS, and TCRdb retained only in-frame sequences with V and J called. Part of the clones is not carried over; for the studies checked, unresolved V genes explain less than half of this, and the remainder is unexplained. D and trimming come from the DNA, and the V and J calls and clone size come from that table. For this sample there are 130,000 to 150,000 clones; 85% to 95% appear just once. 10% to 14% of the sample goes to the ten largest clones.

Notes on this clone: It lacks a known antigen. No base qualities exist here, and no much larger clone lies one base off it.

Including cysteine and phenylalanine, the CDR3 has 12 amino acids. Solely the CDR3 DNA is kept, with 36 bases framed from the first base. The junction shows trimming of 2 bases on V and 9 bases on J, and the gene matches do not reach 3 bases of it. The germline V gene gives CDR1 as KGHSH and CDR2 as LQKENI. The full study reports these points: Public clonotypes were rare and either shrank or stayed stable during treatment, and the rise in clonality at ibrutinib response reflected expansion of private clonotypes. Baseline clonality exceeded that of age-matched healthy donors and correlated strongly with circulating CD8+ T-cell counts. Sustained-remission and progressing patients did not have matched sampling times, and lymph node repertoires were not examined. An increase in clonality was observed at ibrutinib response, with clonality remaining stable during sustained remission and falling back toward baseline at progression.

The sequencing here drew on PBMCs, taken after 12 months of ibrutinib treatment. This receptor was obtained from a human donor with chronic lymphocytic leukemia. The receptor chain draws on TRBV18 and TRBJ2-7; TRBD1 lines up with 8 middle nucleotides. The DNA sequence follows: TGTGCCAGCTCACCATCCGACAGGGGGCAGTACTTC. Translated, it gives CASSPSDRGQYF.